This TCR beta chain stems from a study of blood T cell repertoires in COVID-19. This CDR3 is built from 16 residues. Original processing methods: It was from reference gene primer amplification that nucleated cell counts were estimated. Sequencing used immunoSEQ multiplex PCR; TCRdb keeps in-frame clones, though not all of them. V, J and clone size derive from that table, while D and trimming were established from the DNA sequence. The profile shows about 76,000 clones, 82% of them singletons. The sequenced material came from peripheral blood. The chain carries TRBV12-1 and TRBJ1-5; the table's D call TRBD1 went unverified against the DNA. TRBV12-1 is a recognized pseudogene. This TCR came from a human donor in a cohort sampled during active COVID-19. CDR3 nucleotide sequence: TGTGCCAGCAGCCATTATCGGGACAGGGAAAATCAGCCCCAGCATTTT. Translated, it gives CASSHYRDRENQPQHF.